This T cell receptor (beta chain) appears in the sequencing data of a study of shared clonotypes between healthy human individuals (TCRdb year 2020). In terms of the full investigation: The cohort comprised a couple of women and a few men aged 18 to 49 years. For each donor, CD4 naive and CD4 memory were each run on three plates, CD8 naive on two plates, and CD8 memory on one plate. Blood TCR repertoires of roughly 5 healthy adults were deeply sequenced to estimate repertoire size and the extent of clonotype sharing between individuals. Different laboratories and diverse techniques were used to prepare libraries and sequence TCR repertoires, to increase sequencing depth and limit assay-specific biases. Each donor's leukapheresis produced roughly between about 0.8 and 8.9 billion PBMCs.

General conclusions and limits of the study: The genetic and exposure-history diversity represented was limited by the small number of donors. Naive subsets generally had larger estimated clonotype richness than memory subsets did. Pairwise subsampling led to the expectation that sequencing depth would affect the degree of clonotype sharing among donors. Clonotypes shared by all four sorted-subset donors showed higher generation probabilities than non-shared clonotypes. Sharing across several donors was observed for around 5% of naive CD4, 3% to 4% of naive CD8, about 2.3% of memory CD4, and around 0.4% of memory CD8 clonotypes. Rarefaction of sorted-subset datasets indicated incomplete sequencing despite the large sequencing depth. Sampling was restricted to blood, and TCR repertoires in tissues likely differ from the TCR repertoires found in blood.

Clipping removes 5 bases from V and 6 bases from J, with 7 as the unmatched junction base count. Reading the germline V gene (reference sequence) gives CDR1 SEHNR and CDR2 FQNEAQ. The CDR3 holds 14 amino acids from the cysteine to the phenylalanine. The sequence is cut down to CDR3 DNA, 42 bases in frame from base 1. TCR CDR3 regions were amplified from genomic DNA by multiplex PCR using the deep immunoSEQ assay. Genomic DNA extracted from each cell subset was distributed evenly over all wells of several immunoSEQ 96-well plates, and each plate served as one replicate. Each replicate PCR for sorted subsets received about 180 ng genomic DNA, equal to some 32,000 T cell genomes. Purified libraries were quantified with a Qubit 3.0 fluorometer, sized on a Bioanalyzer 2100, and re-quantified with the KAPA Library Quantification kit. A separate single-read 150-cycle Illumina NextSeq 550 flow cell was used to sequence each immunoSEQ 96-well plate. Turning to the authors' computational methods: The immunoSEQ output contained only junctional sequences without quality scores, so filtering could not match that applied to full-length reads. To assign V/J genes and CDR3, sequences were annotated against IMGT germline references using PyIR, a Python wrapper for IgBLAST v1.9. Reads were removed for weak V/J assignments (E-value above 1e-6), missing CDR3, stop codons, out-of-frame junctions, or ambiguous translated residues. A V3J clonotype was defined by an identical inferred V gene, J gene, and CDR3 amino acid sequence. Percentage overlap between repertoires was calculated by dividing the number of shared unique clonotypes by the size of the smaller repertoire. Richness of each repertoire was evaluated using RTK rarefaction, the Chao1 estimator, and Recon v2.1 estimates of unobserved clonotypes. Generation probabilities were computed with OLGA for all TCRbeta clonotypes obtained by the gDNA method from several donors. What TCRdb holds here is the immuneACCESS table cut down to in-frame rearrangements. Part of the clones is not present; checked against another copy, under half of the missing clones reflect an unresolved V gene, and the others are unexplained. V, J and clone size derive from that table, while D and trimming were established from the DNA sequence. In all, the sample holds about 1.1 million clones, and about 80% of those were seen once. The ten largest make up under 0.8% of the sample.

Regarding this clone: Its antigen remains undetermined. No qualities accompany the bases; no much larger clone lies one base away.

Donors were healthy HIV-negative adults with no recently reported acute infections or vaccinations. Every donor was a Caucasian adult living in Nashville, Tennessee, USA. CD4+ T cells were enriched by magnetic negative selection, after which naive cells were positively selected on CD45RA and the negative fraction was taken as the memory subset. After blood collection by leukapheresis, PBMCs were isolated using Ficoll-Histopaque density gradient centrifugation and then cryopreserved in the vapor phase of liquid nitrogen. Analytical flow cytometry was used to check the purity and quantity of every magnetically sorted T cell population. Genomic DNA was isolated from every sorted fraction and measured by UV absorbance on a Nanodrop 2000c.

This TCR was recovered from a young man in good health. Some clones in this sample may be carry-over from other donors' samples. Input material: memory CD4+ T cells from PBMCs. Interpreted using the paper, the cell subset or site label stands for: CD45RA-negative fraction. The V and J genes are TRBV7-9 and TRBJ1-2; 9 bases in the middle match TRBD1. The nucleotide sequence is TGTGCCAGCAGCCTTAGGGGACAGGGTGATGGCTACACCTTC. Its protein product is CASSLRGQGDGYTF.